One and the same sample provided the 30 T cell receptor beta chains below, sequenced in a study of cytomegalovirus exposure and HLA in healthy donors. A multiplex PCR was run with 60 Vbeta primers and 13 Jbeta primers. Sequenced by immunoSEQ multiplex PCR; TCRdb stores in-frame clones only, minus some. The table shows 100,000 to 150,000 clones, with around four fifths occurring only once. Sequenced sample: PBMCs. These receptors came from a boy under 18 in good health and CMV-seronegative.

This sequence joins TRBV27 and TRBJ2-7; 7 positions agree with TRBD1. CDR3 size: 13 residues. Germline CDR1 and CDR2: MNHEY and SMNVEV (reference sequence). The V gene end was trimmed by 7 bases and the J gene end by 0 bases; junction bases not matched to a gene: 3. CDR3 amino acids: CASKGDSSYEQYF. The CDR3 bases are TGTGCCAGCAAGGGGGACAGCTCCTACGAGCAGTACTTC.

The rearrangement uses TRBV6-1 and TRBJ2-1; 13 nucleotides agree with TRBD2. Germline trimming cut 6 bases from V and 8 bases from J; bases unmatched to any gene: 7. Germline V gene sequence: CDR1 MNHNS, CDR2 SASEGT. The CDR3 has 15 residues. The CDR3, as DNA: TGTGCCAGCAGGACCGCGGGACTAGCGGGATATGAGCAGTTCTTC. This gives the protein CASRTAGLAGYEQFF.

This clone was seen only a few times. The chain joins TRBV6-5 to TRBJ1-1; perhaps TRBD1 as D (5 bases). Per the germline V gene, CDR1 is MNHEY and CDR2 is SVGAGI. The V end lost 6 bases, the J end lost 4 bases, and 18 bases lay between the germline ends. This CDR3 contains 15 residues. The CDR3: CASSPLSGGGTEAFF. In DNA, the CDR3 is TGTGCCAGCAGCCCGCTGAGTGGGGGGGGCACTGAAGCTTTCTTT.

The V and J genes are TRBV7-2 and TRBJ2-7; 7 bases agree with TRBD2. Germline V gene data show CDR1 as SGHTA and CDR2 as FQGNSA. V was clipped by 8 bases and J by 7 bases; unmatched bases: 17. The CDR3 has 15 amino acids. The CDR3 loop is CASQPGRGRSGEQYF. CDR3 bases: TGTGCCAGCCAGCCGGGGCGCGGGAGATCTGGGGAGCAGTACTTC.

The chain employs TRBV11-2 and TRBJ2-5; possibly TRBD1 for D (6 bases). V was shortened by 5 bases and J by 0 bases, with 13 bases between the two germline ends. CDR1 and CDR2 from the germline V gene are SGHAT and FQNNGV. The CDR3 totals 15 residues. The CDR3 reads CASSQDSWYQETQYF. CDR3 sequence (DNA): TGTGCCAGCAGCCAGGACAGTTGGTACCAAGAGACCCAGTACTTC.

CDR3 nucleotide sequence: TGTGCCAGCAGTTCTTACGACACCCTTGTTCAGCCCCAGCATTTT. This codes for CASSSYDTLVQPQHF. The genes are TRBV6-6 and TRBJ1-5; D remains unclear. V shed 4 bases and J shed 6 bases, with 16 bases lying between them. The CDR3 has 15 amino acids. Germline V lookup: CDR1 MNHNY, CDR2 SVGAGI (reference sequence).

This rearrangement joins TRBV11-3 to TRBJ2-1; D unresolved. V was trimmed by 0 bases and J by 8 bases, leaving 14 bases between them. The CDR3 has 15 residues. The germline CDR1 and CDR2 sequences are SGHNT and YENEEA. The DNA for the CDR3 is TGTGCCAGCAGCTTAGATCCCACTACCAGCCATGAGCAGTTCTTC. Its translation is CASSLDPTTSHEQFF.

This clone was counted a few times. The V gene is TRBV27, the J gene TRBJ2-1; D gene unclear. Between the trimmed V and J ends, which lost 2 bases and 10 bases, there was a span of 15 bases. The CDR3 runs to 14 residues. Germline loops: CDR1 MNHEY, CDR2 SMNVEV (reference sequence). DNA for the CDR3: TGTGCCAGCAGTTTAGCAAAATGGAGCCGCGAGCAGTTCTTC. It encodes CASSLAKWSREQFF.

This clone is a singleton in its sample. CDR3 DNA: TGTGCCAGCAGCCACCGTGAGAGGTACGAGCAGTACTTC. Its protein product is CASSHRERYEQYF. V is TRBV4-2 and J is TRBJ2-7; D not resolved. Per the germline V gene, CDR1 is LGHNA and CDR2 is YNFKEQ. Trimming cost V 3 bases and J 4 bases, with 10 bases left between them. This CDR3 contains 13 residues.

This clone was counted between two and nine times. The chain carries TRBV6-5 and TRBJ1-5; 10 bases align to TRBD1. With V trimmed by 6 bases and J by 7 bases, 3 bases remained unmatched. The CDR3 runs 13 residues. Germline-derived CDR1 and CDR2 are MNHEY and SVGAGI. CDR3 nucleotide sequence: TGTGCCAGCAGGAGGACAGGGGGGCAGCCCCAGCATTTT. As protein: CASRRTGGQPQHF.

The chain combines TRBV6-4 with TRBJ2-1; tentatively, D is TRBD2 (5 bases). CDR1 is MRHNA, CDR2 SNTAGT, per germline. V was trimmed by 5 bases and J by 2 bases, leaving 7 bases between them. The CDR3 has 13 amino acids. CDR3 residues: CASSSGTYNEQFF. For the CDR3, the DNA is TGTGCCAGCAGTAGCGGTACCTACAATGAGCAGTTCTTC.

In this sample, this clone turned up once. This chain joins TRBV5-1 and TRBJ2-7, with D perhaps matching TRBD1 (6 bases). Per germline, CDR1 SGHRS and CDR2 YFSETQ. V lost 5 bases and J lost 2, with 14 bases in between. The CDR3 runs 14 residues. Here the CDR3 DNA reads TGCGCCAGCAGTGGACGCGGACAGACCTACGAGCAGTACTTC. Its protein product is CASSGRGQTYEQYF. The entire variable domain, with the rest obtained from reference TRBV5-1 and TRBJ2-7, is as follows: KAGVTQTPRYLIKTRGQQVTLSCSPISGHRSVSWYQQTPGQGLQFLFEYFSETQRNKGNFPGRFSGRQFSNSRSEMNVSTLELGDSALYLCASSGRGQTYEQYFGPGTRLTVT.

This sequence joins TRBV6-1 and TRBJ1-5, with D tentatively TRBD1 (5 bases). This CDR3 has 14 amino acids. Germline V lookup: CDR1 MNHNS, CDR2 SASEGT. V dropped 4 bases and J dropped 5 bases, with 12 bases sitting between them. In DNA, the CDR3 is TGTGCCAGCAGTGTGGGTGGGGACTATCAGCCCCAGCATTTT. It translates to CASSVGGDYQPQHF.

The rearrangement links TRBV30 to TRBJ1-2; TRBD1 matches 9 bases. The germline gives CDR1 GTSNPN, CDR2 SVGIG (reference sequence). The junction had 1 base not matched to a gene; V was cut back by 0 bases and J by 2 bases. The CDR3 is 14 amino acids. The CDR3 here is CAWSVDRGNYGYTF. The CDR3 bases are TGTGCCTGGAGTGTGGACAGGGGAAACTATGGCTACACCTTC.

The rearrangement links TRBV11-3 to TRBJ1-2, with D possibly matching TRBD1 (6 bases). Germline V gives CDR1 SGHNT, CDR2 YENEEA. The CDR3 contains 15 residues. The germline V and J ends were trimmed by 2 bases and 1 base, with 11 bases remaining between them. The CDR3 region has the DNA TGTGCCAGCAGCTTACGGGGGGCCGATAACTATGGCTACACCTTC. Residues: CASSLRGADNYGYTF.

This chain connects TRBV2 to TRBJ2-2, with 7 nucleotides matching TRBD2. Germline V gives CDR1 SNHLY, CDR2 FYNNEI. The CDR3 consists of 15 residues. V trimming: 3 bases; J trimming: 1 base; junction bases outside the gene matches: 2. The CDR3 is CASSELAVNTGELFF. For the CDR3, the DNA is TGTGCCAGCAGTGAGCTAGCGGTGAACACCGGGGAGCTGTTTTTT.

The chain combines TRBV29-1 with TRBJ1-1; D perhaps matches TRBD1 (6 bases). The CDR3 has 15 residues. Trimming removed 7 bases at V and 4 bases at J, with 22 bases between. Germline loops: CDR1 SQVTM, CDR2 ANQGSEA. The CDR3 sequence: CSAEDGGGFGTEAFF. Here the CDR3 DNA reads TGCAGCGCAGAAGACGGCGGGGGCTTCGGCACTGAAGCTTTCTTT.

The chain has TRBV19 and TRBJ1-1; TRBD1 matches at 9 bases. After removal of 3 bases from V and 5 bases from J, the junction contained 7 bases not matched to a gene. CDR1 is LNHDA and CDR2 is SQIVND in the germline V gene (reference sequence). This CDR3 is 15 amino acids long. The CDR3 nucleotides read TGTGCCAGTAGTATGACAGGGGGTCGTTTAACTGAAGCTTTCTTT. Its translation is CASSMTGGRLTEAFF. Using reference TRBV19 and TRBJ1-1 for the parts outside the CDR3, the full variable domain is DGGITQSPKYLFRKEGQNVTLSCEQNLNHDAMYWYRQDPGQGLRLIYYSQIVNDFQKGDIAEGYSVSREKKESFPLTVTSAQKNPTAFYLCASSMTGGRLTEAFFGQGTRLTVV.

The CDR3 DNA follows: TGTGCCAGCAGCGGACTACTCAGGGTTAGAAGCTACGAGCAGTACTTC. Protein product: CASSGLLRVRSYEQYF. The chain carries TRBV21-1 and TRBJ2-7; no check of the table's D call, TRBD2, against the DNA was made. TRBV21-1 is a recognized pseudogene. The CDR3 sequence is 16 residues long.

This rearrangement joins TRBV23-1 to TRBJ1-5; possible D gene TRBD1, 6 bases. TRBV23-1 is filed as an ORF, its function uncertain. The CDR3 has 16 residues. V lost 6 bases, J lost 2 bases, and 17 bases lay in between. CDR3 coding DNA: TGCGCCAGCAGACCAATCCCTGGACAGCGCAATCAGCCCCAGCATTTT. Encoded protein: CASRPIPGQRNQPQHF.

The chain has TRBV2 and TRBJ2-1, with TRBD2 matching over 10 bases. V shed 6 bases and J 7 bases; nucleotides not matched to a gene: 9. The CDR3 sequence is 15 residues long. Per the germline V gene, CDR1 is SNHLY and CDR2 is FYNNEI. This CDR3 reads CASSLLAGRGNEQFF. CDR3 bases: TGTGCCAGCAGCCTACTAGCGGGAAGGGGTAATGAGCAGTTCTTC.

The chain has TRBV19 and TRBJ1-1; TRBD1 might be the D (6 bases). Germline values: CDR1 LNHDA, CDR2 SQIVND (reference sequence). Trimming took off 7 bases at V and 5 bases at J, with 17 bases between the two ends. The CDR3 contains 14 residues. The CDR3 region has the DNA TGTGCCAGTACCATAGGGGGGGCGATTACTGAAGCTTTCTTT. It encodes CASTIGGAITEAFF.

The gene calls are TRBV10-3 and TRBJ2-5; 8 bases map to TRBD1. This CDR3 region has 14 residues. Germline V gene sequence: CDR1 ENHRY, CDR2 SYGVKD. The junction had 10 bases not matched to a gene; V was cut back by 10 bases and J by 3 bases. As DNA, the CDR3 is TGTGCCACCCGGACAGGGAGTAAGGAAGAGACCCAGTACTTC. It codes for CATRTGSKEETQYF.

The J gene is TRBJ2-2, the V gene TRBV23-1; D unresolved. TRBV23-1 qualifies as an ORF whose function is uncertain. V lost 3 bases to trimming and J lost 4 bases, with 3 bases between them. This CDR3 contains 12 residues. The CDR3 is CASSHGTGELFF. CDR3 in DNA: TGCGCCAGCAGTCACGGCACCGGGGAGCTGTTTTTT.

This clone has more than one count but fewer than ten. The V gene is TRBV30, the J gene TRBJ2-1; 12 bases are shared with TRBD1. Germline assignment: CDR1 GTSNPN and CDR2 SVGIG (reference sequence). The V and J ends lost 6 bases and 6 bases, in that order; junction bases with no gene match: 3. CDR3 length equals 13 residues. DNA of the CDR3: TGTGCCTGTCCGGGACAGGGGGCCAATGAGCAGTTCTTC. Protein product: CACPGQGANEQFF.

The CDR3 coding sequence is TGTGCCAGCAGCCTCAGGCGGGTAGCGGACACAGATACGCAGTATTTT. Amino acid sequence: CASSLRRVADTDTQYF. V usage is TRBV2 and J usage is TRBJ2-3, with a weak D call TRBD2 (6 bases). This CDR3 spans 16 amino acids. Deletions cut 6 bases from V and 2 bases from J, with 18 bases between. Germline CDR1 reads SNHLY; CDR2 reads FYNNEI.

The chain uses TRBV5-4 and TRBJ2-1, with D tentatively TRBD2 (6 bases). Germline CDR1 and CDR2: SGHNT and YYREEE (reference sequence). The CDR3 consists of 15 residues. The germline V and J ends were trimmed by 1 base and 7 bases, with 15 bases remaining between them. CDR3 region: CASSLPGSLRNEQFF. CDR3 sequence (DNA): TGTGCCAGCAGCTTGCCCGGGAGTTTAAGGAATGAGCAGTTCTTC.

The chain has TRBV2 and TRBJ2-1; tentative D call: TRBD2 (7 bases). V shed 5 bases and J shed 8 bases, with 19 bases lying between them. Looked up from germline, CDR1 is SNHLY and CDR2 is FYNNEI. The CDR3 extends over 15 amino acids. CDR3 nucleotide sequence: TGTGCCAGCAGTAAGGAATCGGGGGGCCCCCATGAGCAGTTCTTC. It codes for CASSKESGGPHEQFF.

The chain couples TRBV25-1 to TRBJ2-1, with 9 bases lining up with TRBD2. The CDR3 is 14 residues long. V dropped 5 bases and J dropped 9; count of bases not matched to a gene: 8. Germline CDR1 reads MGHDK; CDR2 reads SYGVNS. The chain's CDR3 is CASSISGSKGEQFF. CDR3 sequence (DNA): TGTGCCAGCAGTATTAGCGGGAGCAAAGGTGAGCAGTTCTTC.

The chain is built from TRBV13 and TRBJ2-7; no reliable D call. Germline CDR1 PRHDT, CDR2 FYEKMQ (reference sequence). The ends were cut back, 5 bases at V and 0 bases at J, with 11 bases in the middle. This CDR3 spans 14 amino acids. In DNA form, the CDR3 reads TGTGCCAGCAGCCCCGGTCCGAGCTCCTACGAGCAGTACTTC. It encodes CASSPGPSSYEQYF.